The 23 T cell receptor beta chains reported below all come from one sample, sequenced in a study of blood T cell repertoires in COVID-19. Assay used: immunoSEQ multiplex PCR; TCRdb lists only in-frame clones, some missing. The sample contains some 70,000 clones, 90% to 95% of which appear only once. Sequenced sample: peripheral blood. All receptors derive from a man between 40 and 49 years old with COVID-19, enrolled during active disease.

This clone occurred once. The CDR3 coding sequence is TGCGCCAGCAGCACCGGGACAGGGGGCTTTGGCTACACCTTC. This sequence encodes CASSTGTGGFGYTF. The chain combines TRBV5-1 with TRBJ1-2; 12 nucleotides match TRBD1. Per the germline V gene, CDR1 is SGHRS and CDR2 is YFSETQ. This CDR3 contains 14 residues. V shed 4 bases and J 7 bases; nucleotides not matched to a gene: 5.

The CDR3 nucleotides read TGCGCCAGCAGCCAAGAGTGGGGGGAGTATAGGTATGGCTACACCTTC. Residues: CASSQEWGEYRYGYTF. The V call is TRBV4-1, the J call TRBJ1-2; D is possibly TRBD1 (5 bases). This CDR3 spans 16 amino acids. V was shortened by 0 bases and J by 5 bases, with 16 bases between the two germline ends. CDR1 and CDR2 from the germline V gene are MGHRA and YSYEKL.

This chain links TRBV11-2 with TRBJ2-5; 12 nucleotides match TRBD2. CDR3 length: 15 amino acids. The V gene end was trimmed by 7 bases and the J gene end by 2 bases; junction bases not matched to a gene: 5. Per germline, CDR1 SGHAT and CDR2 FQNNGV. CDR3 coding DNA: TGTGCCAGCACCGCGGGACTAGCGGGTCAAGAGACCCAGTACTTC. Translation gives CASTAGLAGQETQYF.

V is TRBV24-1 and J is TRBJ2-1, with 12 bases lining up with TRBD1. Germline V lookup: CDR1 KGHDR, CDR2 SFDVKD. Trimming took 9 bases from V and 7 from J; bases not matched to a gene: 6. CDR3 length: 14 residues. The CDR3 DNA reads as TGTGCCACCGCTTTGGGACAGGGGGCGAATGAGCAGTTCTTC. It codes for CATALGQGANEQFF.

In DNA form, the CDR3 reads TGTGCCATCAGTGAGACACAAGAGACCCAGTACTTC. It encodes CAISETQETQYF. This chain links TRBV10-3 with TRBJ2-5; unclear D gene. The CDR3 sequence is 12 residues long. Trimming left V 2 bases short and J 2 bases short, with 3 bases between. CDR1 and CDR2 from the germline V gene are ENHRY and SYGVKD.

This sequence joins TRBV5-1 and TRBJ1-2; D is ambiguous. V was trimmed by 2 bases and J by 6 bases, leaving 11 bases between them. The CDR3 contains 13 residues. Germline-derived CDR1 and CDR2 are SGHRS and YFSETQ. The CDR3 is CASSFNGRDGYTF. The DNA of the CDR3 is TGCGCCAGCAGCTTTAACGGTAGAGATGGCTACACCTTC.

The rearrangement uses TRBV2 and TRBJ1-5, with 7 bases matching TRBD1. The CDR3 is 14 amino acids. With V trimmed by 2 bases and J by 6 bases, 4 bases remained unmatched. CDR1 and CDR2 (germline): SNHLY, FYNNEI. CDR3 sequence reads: CASSEQGVGQPQHF. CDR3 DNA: TGTGCCAGCAGTGAACAGGGGGTGGGTCAGCCCCAGCATTTT.

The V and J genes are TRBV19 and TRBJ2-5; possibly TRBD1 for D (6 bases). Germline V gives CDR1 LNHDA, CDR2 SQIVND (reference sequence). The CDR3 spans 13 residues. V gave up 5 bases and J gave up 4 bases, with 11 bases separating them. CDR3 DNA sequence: TGTGCCAGTAGTCCCCGACAGGCAGAGACCCAGTACTTC. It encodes CASSPRQAETQYF.

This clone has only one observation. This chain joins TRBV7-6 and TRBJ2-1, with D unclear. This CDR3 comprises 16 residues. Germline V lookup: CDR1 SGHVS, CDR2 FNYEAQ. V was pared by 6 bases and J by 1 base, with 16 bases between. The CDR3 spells CASSSISRRSYNEQFF. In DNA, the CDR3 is TGTGCCAGCAGTTCCATCTCTAGAAGGTCCTACAATGAGCAGTTCTTC.

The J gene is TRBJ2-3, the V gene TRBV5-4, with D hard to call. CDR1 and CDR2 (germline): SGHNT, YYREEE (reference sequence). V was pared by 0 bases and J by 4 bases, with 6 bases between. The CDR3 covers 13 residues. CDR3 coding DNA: TGTGCCAGCAGCTTGGCAGAGGCAGATACGCAGTATTTT. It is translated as CASSLAEADTQYF.

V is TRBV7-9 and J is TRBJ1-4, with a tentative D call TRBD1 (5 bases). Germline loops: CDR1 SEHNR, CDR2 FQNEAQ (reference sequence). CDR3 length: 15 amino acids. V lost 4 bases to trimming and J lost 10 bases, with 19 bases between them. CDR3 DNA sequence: TGTGCCAGCAGCTCGGATGGGGAGGGGTACGCAAAACTGTTTTTT. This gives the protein CASSSDGEGYAKLFF.

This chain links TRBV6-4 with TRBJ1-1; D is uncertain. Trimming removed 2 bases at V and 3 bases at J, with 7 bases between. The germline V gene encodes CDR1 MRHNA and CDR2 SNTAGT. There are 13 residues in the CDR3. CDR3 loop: CASSDEVDTEAFF. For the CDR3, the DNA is TGTGCCAGCAGTGACGAGGTAGACACTGAAGCTTTCTTT.

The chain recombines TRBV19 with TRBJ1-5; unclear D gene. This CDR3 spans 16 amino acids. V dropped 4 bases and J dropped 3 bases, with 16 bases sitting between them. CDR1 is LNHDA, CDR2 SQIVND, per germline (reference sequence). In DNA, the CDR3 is TGTGCCAGTAGTACCCCAGAAGGCGGATTCAATCAGCCCCAGCATTTT. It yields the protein CASSTPEGGFNQPQHF.

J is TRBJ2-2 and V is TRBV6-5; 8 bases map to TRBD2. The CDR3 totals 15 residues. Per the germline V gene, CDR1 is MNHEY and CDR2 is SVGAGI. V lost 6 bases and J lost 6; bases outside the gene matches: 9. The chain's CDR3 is CASRVEAGAPGELFF. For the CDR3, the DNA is TGTGCCAGCAGAGTAGAAGCGGGGGCCCCCGGGGAGCTGTTTTTT.

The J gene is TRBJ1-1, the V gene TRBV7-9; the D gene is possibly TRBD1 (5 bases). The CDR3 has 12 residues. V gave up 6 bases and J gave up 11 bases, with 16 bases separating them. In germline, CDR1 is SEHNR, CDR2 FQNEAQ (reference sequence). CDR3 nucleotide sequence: TGTGCCAGCAGTCTACCGGAAGGGGCCGCTTTCTTT. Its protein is CASSLPEGAAFF.

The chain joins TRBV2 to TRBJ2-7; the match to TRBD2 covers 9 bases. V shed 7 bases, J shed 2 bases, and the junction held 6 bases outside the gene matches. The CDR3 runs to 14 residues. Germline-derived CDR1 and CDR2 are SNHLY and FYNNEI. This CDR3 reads CASKAGGPTYEQYF. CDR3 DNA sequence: TGTGCCAGCAAAGCGGGGGGCCCCACCTACGAGCAGTACTTC.

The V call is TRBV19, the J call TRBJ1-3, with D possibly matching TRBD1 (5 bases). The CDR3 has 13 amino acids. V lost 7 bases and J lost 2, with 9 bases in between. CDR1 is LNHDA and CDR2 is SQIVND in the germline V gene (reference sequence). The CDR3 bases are TGTGCCAGTAAATCCAGGGCTGGAAACACCATATATTTT. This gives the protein CASKSRAGNTIYF.

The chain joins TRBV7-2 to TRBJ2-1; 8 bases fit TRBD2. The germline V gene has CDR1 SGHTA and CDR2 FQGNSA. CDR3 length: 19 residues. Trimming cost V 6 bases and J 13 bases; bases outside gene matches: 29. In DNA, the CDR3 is TGTGCCAGCAGACAACGGGGGCGGGGGGCCCTGAGAAAGGCCGGGTTACAGTTCTTC. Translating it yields CASRQRGRGALRKAGLQFF.

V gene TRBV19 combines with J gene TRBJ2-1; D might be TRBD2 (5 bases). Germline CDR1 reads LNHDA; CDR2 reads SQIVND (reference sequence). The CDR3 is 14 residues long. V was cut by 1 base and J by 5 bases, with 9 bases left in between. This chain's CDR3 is CASSIGLAHNEQFF. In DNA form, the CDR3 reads TGTGCCAGTAGTATAGGGCTAGCCCACAATGAGCAGTTCTTC.

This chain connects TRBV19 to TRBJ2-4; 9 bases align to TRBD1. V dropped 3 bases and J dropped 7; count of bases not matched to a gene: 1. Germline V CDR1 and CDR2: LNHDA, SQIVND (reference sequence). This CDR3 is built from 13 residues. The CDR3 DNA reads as TGTGCCAGTAGTATCGACAGGGGGAACATTCAGTACTTC. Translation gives CASSIDRGNIQYF.

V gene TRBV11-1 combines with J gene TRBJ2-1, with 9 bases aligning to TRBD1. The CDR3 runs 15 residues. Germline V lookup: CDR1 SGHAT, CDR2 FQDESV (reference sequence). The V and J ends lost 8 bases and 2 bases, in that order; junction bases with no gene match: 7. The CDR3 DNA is TGTGCCAGCCAGCGAGACAGGGGGACCTACAATGAGCAGTTCTTC. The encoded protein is CASQRDRGTYNEQFF.

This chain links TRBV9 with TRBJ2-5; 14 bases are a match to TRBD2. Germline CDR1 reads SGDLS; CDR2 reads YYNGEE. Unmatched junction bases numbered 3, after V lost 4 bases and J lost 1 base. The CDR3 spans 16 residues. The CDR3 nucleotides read TGTGCCAGCAGCACTGGGACTAGCGGGGGCCAAGAGACCCAGTACTTC. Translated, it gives CASSTGTSGGQETQYF.

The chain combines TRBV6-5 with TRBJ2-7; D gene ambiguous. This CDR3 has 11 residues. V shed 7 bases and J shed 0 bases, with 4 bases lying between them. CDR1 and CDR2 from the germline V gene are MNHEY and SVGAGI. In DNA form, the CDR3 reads TGTGCCAGCATGAGCTCCTACGAGCAGTACTTC. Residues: CASMSSYEQYF.